Below, 16 T cell receptor beta chains from the same sample are listed, as sequenced in a study of blood T cells in healthy people across ages. With a J-beta primer mix and a sample-barcoded 5' primer, a second PCR ran 7 to 11 cycles. MiXCR was run by TCRdb on the 5' RACE reads, yielding one entry per CDR3 protein. The sample holds 800,000 to 900,000 distinct CDR3 sequences, less than 80% seen once. What was sequenced was blood. These receptors were taken from a man aged 30 to 45 in good health.

This clonotype was seen only once. The gene calls are TRBV29-1 and TRBJ2-1, with D perhaps TRBD1 or TRBD2 (5 bases each). The CDR3 totals 12 residues. The germline gives CDR1 SQVTM, CDR2 ANQGSEA. The V and J ends lost 3 bases and 9 bases respectively, with 12 bases between them. CDR3 amino acids: CSVEGVPGEQFF. CDR3 sequence (DNA): TGCAGCGTTGAGGGGGTTCCGGGTGAGCAGTTCTTC.

The J gene is TRBJ1-5, the V gene TRBV6-5, with 9 positions matching TRBD1. Trimming cost V 4 bases and J 2 bases; bases outside gene matches: 9. Germline values: CDR1 MNHEY, CDR2 SVGAGI. The CDR3 contains 17 residues. CDR3 loop: CASSSTPQGAGNQPQHF. The CDR3 nucleotides are TGTGCCAGCAGTTCCACCCCACAGGGGGCTGGCAATCAGCCCCAGCATTTT.

This sequence joins TRBV7-2 and TRBJ2-4, with 8 bases aligning to TRBD1. CDR3 length equals 14 residues. Germline trimming cut 4 bases from V and 6 bases from J; bases unmatched to any gene: 5. CDR1 and CDR2 from the germline V gene are SGHTA and FQGNSA. In DNA, the CDR3 is TGTGCCAGCAGCTCCCGACAGGGGACAAACATTCAGTACTTC. Translated: CASSSRQGTNIQYF.

The sample holds one count of this clonotype. CDR3 amino acids: CASSDGPQRGSYIEQYF. The CDR3 nucleotides read TGTGCCAGCAGCGACGGCCCCCAGCGGGGTTCCTACATTGAGCAGTACTTC. J is TRBJ2-5 and V is TRBV7-3, with TRBD2 matching over 7 bases. The CDR3 has 17 amino acids. Germline lookup yields CDR1 SGHTA and CDR2 FQGTGA. The ends lost 5 bases at V and 11 bases at J; junction bases unmatched: 23.

J is TRBJ2-1 and V is TRBV4-3; 15 bases match TRBD2. V was pared by 3 bases and J by 8 bases, with 5 bases of the junction left unmatched. The germline V gene has CDR1 LGHNA and CDR2 YSLEER. The CDR3 contains 16 residues. DNA for the CDR3: TGCGCCAGCAGCCAGCGGACTAGCGGGGGGGCGCATGAGCAGTTCTTC. It specifies CASSQRTSGGAHEQFF.

The V and J genes are TRBV5-1 and TRBJ2-4, with D possibly being TRBD1 (5 bases). The end of the DNA is better explained by TRBJ2-7, so the J call may be wrong. This CDR3 has 14 residues. The germline CDR1 and CDR2 sequences are SGHRS and YFSETQ. The CDR3 nucleotides read TGCGCCAGCAGCCTTAGGGATCAGGGCTACGAGCAGTACTTC. Translation gives CASSLRDQGYEQYF.

The chain joins TRBV20-1 to TRBJ2-1; the D call may be TRBD1 or TRBD2 (5 bases each). Germline values: CDR1 DFQATT, CDR2 SNEGSKA (reference sequence). Trimming cost V 0 bases and J 0 bases, with 12 bases left between them. The CDR3 spans 16 residues. The CDR3 DNA reads TGCAGTGCTAGAGACCCGGGGCTCAGCTCCTACAATGAGCAGTTCTTC. Protein sequence: CSARDPGLSSYNEQFF.

This clonotype was found a few times. V gene TRBV18 combines with J gene TRBJ2-7; a weak D match, TRBD2 (7 bases). V was cut by 5 bases and J by 6 bases, with 17 bases left in between. This CDR3 is built from 14 residues. Germline V CDR1 and CDR2: KGHSH, LQKENI. The CDR3 DNA reads TGTGCCAGCTCAGAACAGGGCCGGGGGGTCGAGCAGTACTTC. Translating gives CASSEQGRGVEQYF.

In the case of this clonotype: The germline gene is not matched at one end of the junction; a read error may be the cause. This chain links TRBV29-1 with TRBJ2-3; perhaps D is TRBD1 or TRBD2 (6 bases each). This CDR3 spans 14 amino acids. Germline lookup yields CDR1 SQVTM and CDR2 ANQGSEA. This chain's CDR3 is CSTNVGGHTGTQYF. The CDR3 DNA reads as TGCAGCACTAATGTCGGGGGACACACAGGTACGCAGTATTTT.

The chain carries TRBV18 and TRBJ2-5, with D perhaps matching TRBD1 or TRBD2 (5 bases each). The V and J ends lost 8 bases and 5 bases respectively, with 18 bases between them. This CDR3 spans 14 amino acids. Germline CDR1 is KGHSH and CDR2 is LQKENI. The CDR3 loop reads CASGRGAEHETQYF. Written as DNA, the CDR3 is TGTGCCAGCGGGCGAGGGGCGGAACACGAGACCCAGTACTTC.

The rearrangement links TRBV5-5 to TRBJ2-7, with a tentative D call TRBD2 (6 bases). Near its end, the DNA agrees better with TRBJ2-5, so the J call may be wrong. Per the germline V gene, CDR1 is SGHKS and CDR2 is YYEKEE (reference sequence). This CDR3 is 16 amino acids long. CDR3 DNA: TGTGCCAGCAGCTTGGTTCCTCTAGCGTCAGAAGAGACCCAGTACTTC. Residues: CASSLVPLASEETQYF.

This clonotype has a handful of counts. The J gene is TRBJ1-2, the V gene TRBV6-5; D remains ambiguous. CDR1 is MNHEY, CDR2 SVGAGI, per germline. The CDR3 consists of 13 residues. V was clipped by 0 bases and J by 6 bases, with 8 bases between them. CDR3 sequence: CASSYSRSDGYTF. CDR3 in DNA: TGTGCCAGCAGTTACTCTAGATCGGATGGCTACACCTTC.

This clonotype was observed many times. The V call is TRBV20-1, the J call TRBJ2-7, with 10 bases lining up with TRBD1. Germline V gives CDR1 DFQATT, CDR2 SNEGSKA (reference sequence). The CDR3 is 12 residues long. The V and J ends lost 5 bases and 6 bases, in that order; junction bases with no gene match: 4. CDR3 sequence: CSAPGTGVEQYF. The CDR3 bases are TGCAGTGCTCCCGGGACAGGGGTCGAGCAGTACTTC.

The chain couples TRBV20-1 to TRBJ1-5; the match to TRBD1 covers 7 bases. The ends lost 6 bases at V and 4 bases at J; junction bases unmatched: 3. CDR1 and CDR2 (germline): DFQATT, SNEGSKA (reference sequence). The CDR3 totals 12 residues. In DNA form, the CDR3 reads TGCAGTGCCCCGACAGGGAATCAGCCCCAGCATTTT. Translated, it gives CSAPTGNQPQHF.

This chain uses TRBV20-1 with TRBJ2-1; D not resolved. The germline V gene has CDR1 DFQATT and CDR2 SNEGSKA (reference sequence). CDR3 size: 10 residues. Between the trimmed V and J ends, which lost 5 bases and 9 bases, there was a span of 8 bases. Here the CDR3 DNA reads TGCAGTGCTGGTGCCCCTGAGCAGTTCTTC. It encodes CSAGAPEQFF.

This clonotype was detected a few times. V and J are TRBV10-3 and TRBJ2-5; 13 bases are a match to TRBD2. Germline CDR1 and CDR2: ENHRY and SYGVKD. This CDR3 has 17 amino acids. The J segment lost 2 bases and the V segment lost 1 base, leaving 4 bases of the junction unmatched. The CDR3 here is CAISELWTSGGQETQYF. Here the CDR3 DNA reads TGTGCCATCAGTGAGTTGTGGACTAGCGGGGGTCAAGAGACCCAGTACTTC.